The present T cell receptor (beta chain) was sequenced within a study of vaccination and CD4 T cells after COVID-19. Study as a whole: Post-diagnosis, post-COVID samples were collected after a median 101 days, ranging 35 to 161.

Noted treatment: roughly ten-day PBMC culture with coronavirus spike peptide pools or control peptides (ViraFEST assay). PCR tests turned positive between March and December 2020, before US Alpha, Beta and Delta variants. Germline V gene sequence: CDR1 MNHEY, CDR2 SVGEGT. The CDR3 has 13 amino acids, counting both end residues. Scientists ran DNA taken from cultured CD4+ T cells through the Oncomine TCR Beta short-read assay for sequencing. A single record per CDR3 protein comes from TCRdb applying MiXCR to the PCR reads. The table records under 11,000 distinct CDR3 sequences, 40% to 50% of them present only once. As concerns this clonotype: Its antigen is unidentified. Since no conserved phenylalanine or tryptophan closes the CDR3, a read error is the likely cause. The limits of the CDR3 on the DNA are not certain, so only TCRdb's listed CDR3 is given.

The V call is TRBV6-2 or TRBV6-3, the J call TRBJ2-1; the D call TRBD2 from the table was never checked on the DNA. Sequenced material: CD4+ T cells from blood, cultured in vitro. The clonotype was recovered from a human donor who had recovered from COVID-19. The CDR3 loop reads CASSYQPGLASFI.